This is a list of T cell receptor beta chains from one sample in a study of memory CD4+ T cells and cytomegalovirus serostatus. Profiling relied on immunoSEQ multiplex PCR, and the TCRdb table lists in-frame clones only, not all of them. The sample gives under 55,000 clones, over 70% of which show up once; about 2.1% is in the top ten. Sequencing was carried out using memory CD4+ T cells from blood. The receptors were gathered from an adult in good health and CMV-seropositive. Both conserved end residues are part of each CDR3. D genes are given only for firm matches. Not every row has a clone size; where given, it reads once, few, many or a size class.

V	length	D	size	J	DNA	CDR3
TRBV29-1	15	TRBD1	NA	TRBJ1-5	TGCAGCGTTTTGGGGGCAGGGGGGGTCAATCAGCCCCAGCATTTT	CSVLGAGGVNQPQHF
TRBV29-1	14	NA	once	TRBJ1-1	TGCAGCGTCCTTGGGGGGGGGTTAAACACTGAAGCTTTCTTT	CSVLGGGLNTEAFF
TRBV14	16	NA	NA	TRBJ2-1	TGTGCCAGCAGCTCCCTCGGAGGCTTATCCTACAATGAGCAGTTCTTC	CASSSLGGLSYNEQFF
TRBV5-6	12	NA	NA	TRBJ1-2	TGTGCCAGCAGCTTAGCAGCTGGTGGCTACACCTTC	CASSLAAGGYTF
TRBV10-1	16	NA	NA	TRBJ2-1	TGCGCCAGCAGTGAGTCGGTTCAGGGGCTCCTCCATGAGCAGTTCTTC	CASSESVQGLLHEQFF
TRBV4-3	16	NA	few	TRBJ1-1	TGCGCCAGCAGCCAAGAGGTGAGGCGCATGAACACTGAAGCTTTCTTT	CASSQEVRRMNTEAFF
TRBV5-6	14	NA	NA	TRBJ2-2	TGTGCCAGCAGCTTGCCCCAAGGAACCGGGGAGCTGTTTTTT	CASSLPQGTGELFF
TRBV7-4	20	TRBD2	NA	TRBJ2-7	TGTGCCAGCAGCTTACGAGGGAGGTCTAGCGGACGAATACCGTCCTACGAGCAGTACTTC	CASSLRGRSSGRIPSYEQYF
TRBV5-1	16	TRBD1	NA	TRBJ1-6	TGCGCCACCAAACCGGGACAGGGATTTTTTAATTCACCCCTCCACTTT	CATKPGQGFFNSPLHF
TRBV18	15	NA	NA	TRBJ2-5	TGTGCCAGCTCAAATCCCAACCTGTACCAAGAGACCCAGTACTTC	CASSNPNLYQETQYF
TRBV19	12	NA	NA	TRBJ1-2	TGTGCCAGTAGTATAACCAGAGGTCATTTCACCTTC	CASSITRGHFTF
TRBV23-1	16	NA	NA	TRBJ2-7	TGCGCCAGCAGTCAATCGTCAGGGGCCACCTCCTACGAGCAGTACTTC	CASSQSSGATSYEQYF
TRBV7-3	13	TRBD1	NA	TRBJ2-7	TGTGCCAGCAGCTTCGGACAGGACTACGAGCAGTACTTC	CASSFGQDYEQYF
TRBV18	16	TRBD2	NA	TRBJ2-2	TGTGCCAGCTCACCCGAGGGGACTAGCTTCACCGGGGAGCTGTTTTTT	CASSPEGTSFTGELFF
TRBV9	14	TRBD1	NA	TRBJ1-4	TGTGCCAGCAGCAAGGGGCAGGGGGCTGAAAAACTGTTTTTT	CASSKGQGAEKLFF
TRBV6-1	15	NA	NA	TRBJ2-5	TGTGCCAGCAGTGAAAGGGCGGGGAGGCAAGAGACCCAGTACTTC	CASSERAGRQETQYF
TRBV7-9	14	TRBD1	NA	TRBJ1-1	TGTGCCAGCAGCTTCGTTCAGGGGGTTTCTGAAGCTTTCTTT	CASSFVQGVSEAFF
TRBV28	14	NA	NA	TRBJ2-5	TGTGCCACCAAAGACGGGCCCCCAAGGGAGACCCAGTACTTC	CATKDGPPRETQYF
TRBV7-9	16	TRBD2	NA	TRBJ2-3	TGTGCCAGCAGCTTACCTAGCGGGGGACACTCAGATACGCAGTATTTT	CASSLPSGGHSDTQYF
TRBV6-6	15	NA	NA	TRBJ1-5	TGTGCCAGCAGTTACGGGAGCCTAGGAGACCAGCCCCAGCATTTT	CASSYGSLGDQPQHF
TRBV6-6	14	NA	NA	TRBJ2-7	TGTGCCAGCAGCCCCATGGCGCTAACCTACGAGCAGTACTTC	CASSPMALTYEQYF
TRBV6-1	14	NA	NA	TRBJ1-5	TGTGCCAGCAGCTCAGGACAGATTAATCAGCCCCAGCATTTT	CASSSGQINQPQHF
TRBV7-9	14	NA	NA	TRBJ1-6	TGTGCCAGCAGCTTAGAAGGACTAAATTCACCCCTCCACTTT	CASSLEGLNSPLHF
TRBV7-6	13	NA	NA	TRBJ1-1	TGTGCCAGCAGCTTAGCCAAGAACACTGAAGCTTTCTTT	CASSLAKNTEAFF
TRBV28	14	NA	NA	TRBJ1-2	TGTGCCAGCAGTTCCTACTACAGGGTTGCCGGCTACACCTTC	CASSSYYRVAGYTF
TRBV6-6	14	NA	once	TRBJ2-1	TGTGCCAGCATTAAGGGTAGCTCCTACAATGAGCAGTTCTTC	CASIKGSSYNEQFF
TRBV6-5	13	NA	few	TRBJ2-7	TGTGCCAGCAGTCCCCTATACTCCTACGAGCAGTACTTC	CASSPLYSYEQYF
TRBV4-1	15	TRBD1	NA	TRBJ1-2	TGCGCCAGCAGCCAAGATCCAGGACAGGGCTATGGCTACACCTTC	CASSQDPGQGYGYTF
TRBV5-1	13	NA	few	TRBJ1-1	TGCGCCAGCAGCTTGGCCGGAAACACTGAAGCTTTCTTT	CASSLAGNTEAFF
TRBV6-5	13	NA	few	TRBJ1-1	TGTGCCAGCAACCCAGGTGGAAACACTGAAGCTTTCTTT	CASNPGGNTEAFF
TRBV7-2	14	TRBD1	NA	TRBJ1-2	TGTGCCAGCAGCTTAGCCGACAGGGGAGCGGCCTACACCTTC	CASSLADRGAAYTF
TRBV5-1	14	NA	NA	TRBJ1-6	TGCGCCAGCAGCGTGGACAGTAGGAATTCACCCCTCCACTTT	CASSVDSRNSPLHF
TRBV11-1	14	NA	few	TRBJ2-7	TGTGCCAGCAGCTCATTAGCAGCTGGGTACGAGCAGTACTTC	CASSSLAAGYEQYF
TRBV6-1	13	NA	NA	TRBJ1-5	TGTGCCAGCAGTGAAAATTGGAGTCAGCCCCAGCATTTT	CASSENWSQPQHF
TRBV7-9	15	TRBD1	NA	TRBJ1-2	TGTGCCAGCACCTTCGGGACAGGCGGGAACTATGGCTACACCTTC	CASTFGTGGNYGYTF
TRBV7-2	13	NA	NA	TRBJ1-2	TGTGCCAGCAGCTTGGGCACTAACTATGGCTACACCTTC	CASSLGTNYGYTF